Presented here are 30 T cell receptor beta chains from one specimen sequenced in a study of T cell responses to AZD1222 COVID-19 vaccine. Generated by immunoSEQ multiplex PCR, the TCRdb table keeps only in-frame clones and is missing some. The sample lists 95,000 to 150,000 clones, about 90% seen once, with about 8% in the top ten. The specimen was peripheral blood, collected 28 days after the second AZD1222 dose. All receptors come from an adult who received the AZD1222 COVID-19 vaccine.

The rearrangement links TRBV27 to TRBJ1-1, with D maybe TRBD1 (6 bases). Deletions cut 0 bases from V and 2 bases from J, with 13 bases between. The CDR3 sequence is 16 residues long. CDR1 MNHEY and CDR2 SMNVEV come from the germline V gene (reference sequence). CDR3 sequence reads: CASSLSGGASNTEAFF. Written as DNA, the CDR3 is TGTGCCAGCAGTTTATCGGGGGGGGCTAGTAACACTGAAGCTTTCTTT.

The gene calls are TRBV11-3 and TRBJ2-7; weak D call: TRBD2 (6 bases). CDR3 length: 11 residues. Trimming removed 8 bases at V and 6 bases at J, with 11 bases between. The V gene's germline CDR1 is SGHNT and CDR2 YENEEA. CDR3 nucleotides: TGTGCCAGCTCCAACGGGGGCGAGCAGTACTTC. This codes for CASSNGGEQYF. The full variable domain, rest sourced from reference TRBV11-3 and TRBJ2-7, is EAGVVQSPRYKIIEKKQPVAFWCNPISGHNTLYWYLQNLGQGPELLIRYENEEAVDDSQLPKDRFSAERLKGVDSTLKIQPAELGDSAVYLCASSNGGEQYFGPGTRLTVT.

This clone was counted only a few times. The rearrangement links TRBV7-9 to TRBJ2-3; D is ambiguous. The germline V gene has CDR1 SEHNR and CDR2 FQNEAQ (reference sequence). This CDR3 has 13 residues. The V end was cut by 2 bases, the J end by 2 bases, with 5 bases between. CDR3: CASSLTPTDTQYF. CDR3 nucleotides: TGTGCCAGCAGCTTAACCCCCACAGATACGCAGTATTTT.

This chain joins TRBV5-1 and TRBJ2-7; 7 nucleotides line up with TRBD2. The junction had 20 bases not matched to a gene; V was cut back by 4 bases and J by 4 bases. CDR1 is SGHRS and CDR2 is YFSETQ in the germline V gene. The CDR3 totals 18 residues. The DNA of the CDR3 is TGCGCCAGCAGCACCGGACTAGACGCGAATCCGTTTAAATACGAGCAGTACTTC. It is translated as CASSTGLDANPFKYEQYF.

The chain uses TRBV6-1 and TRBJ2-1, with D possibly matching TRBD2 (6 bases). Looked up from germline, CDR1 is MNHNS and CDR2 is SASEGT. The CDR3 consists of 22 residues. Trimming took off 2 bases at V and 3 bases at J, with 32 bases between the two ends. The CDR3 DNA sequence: TGTGCCAGCAGTGAACTGTTCGGGGGTAGGACACCAGGATTGCCCGTCTACAATGAGCAGTTCTTC. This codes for CASSELFGGRTPGLPVYNEQFF.

The CDR3, as DNA: TGTGCCAGCAGTTCCCGACAGGGGCTGAACACTGAAGCTTTCTTT. It is translated as CASSSRQGLNTEAFF. The chain combines TRBV6-2 or TRBV6-3 with TRBJ1-1; 8 bases are shared with TRBD1. Per the germline V gene, CDR1 is MNHEY and CDR2 is SVGEGT. The CDR3 extends over 15 amino acids. V lost 4 bases to trimming and J lost 0 bases; unmatched junction nucleotides: 4.

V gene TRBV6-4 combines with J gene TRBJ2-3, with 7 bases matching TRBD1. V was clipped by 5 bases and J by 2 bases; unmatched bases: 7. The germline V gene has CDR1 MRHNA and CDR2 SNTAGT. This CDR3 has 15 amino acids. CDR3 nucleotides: TGTGCCAGCAGTAACCGGGACAGAACCACAGATACGCAGTATTTT. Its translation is CASSNRDRTTDTQYF.

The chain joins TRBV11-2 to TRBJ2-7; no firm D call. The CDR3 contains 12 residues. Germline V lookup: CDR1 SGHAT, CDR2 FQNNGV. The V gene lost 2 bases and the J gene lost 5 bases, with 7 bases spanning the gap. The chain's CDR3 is CASSLYLNEQYF. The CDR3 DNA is TGTGCCAGCAGCTTATATCTTAACGAGCAGTACTTC.

CDR3 in DNA: TGTGCCAGCAGACCGGCGGGGCTTAACTATAATTCACCCCTCCACTTT. Translated, it gives CASRPAGLNYNSPLHF. This chain connects TRBV11-2 to TRBJ1-6; D may be TRBD1 (5 bases). V was trimmed by 6 bases and J by 3 bases, leaving 15 bases between them. CDR1 SGHAT and CDR2 FQNNGV come from the germline V gene. The CDR3 has 16 amino acids.

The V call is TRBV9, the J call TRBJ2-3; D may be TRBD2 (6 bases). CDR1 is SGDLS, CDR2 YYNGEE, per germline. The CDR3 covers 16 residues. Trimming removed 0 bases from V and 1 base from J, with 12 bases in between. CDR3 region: CASSVAPVAGTDTQYF. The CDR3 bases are TGTGCCAGCAGCGTAGCTCCGGTAGCGGGCACAGATACGCAGTATTTT.

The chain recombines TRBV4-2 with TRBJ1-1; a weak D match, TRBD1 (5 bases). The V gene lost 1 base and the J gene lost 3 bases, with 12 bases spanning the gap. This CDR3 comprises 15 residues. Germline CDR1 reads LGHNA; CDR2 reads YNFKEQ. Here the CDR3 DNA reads TGTGCCAGCAGCCAAGCGGGGCAGGGCGACACTGAAGCTTTCTTT. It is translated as CASSQAGQGDTEAFF.

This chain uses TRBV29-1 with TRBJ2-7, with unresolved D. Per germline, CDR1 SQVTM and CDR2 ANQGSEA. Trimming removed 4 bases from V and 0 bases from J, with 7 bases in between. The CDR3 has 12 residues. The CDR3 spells CSVGDFSYEQYF. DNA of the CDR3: TGCAGCGTTGGGGATTTCTCCTACGAGCAGTACTTC.

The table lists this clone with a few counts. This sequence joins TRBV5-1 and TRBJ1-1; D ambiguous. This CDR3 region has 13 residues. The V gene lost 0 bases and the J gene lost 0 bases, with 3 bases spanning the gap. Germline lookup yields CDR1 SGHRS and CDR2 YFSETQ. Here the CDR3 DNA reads TGCGCCAGCAGCTTGGGGATGAACACTGAAGCTTTCTTT. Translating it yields CASSLGMNTEAFF.

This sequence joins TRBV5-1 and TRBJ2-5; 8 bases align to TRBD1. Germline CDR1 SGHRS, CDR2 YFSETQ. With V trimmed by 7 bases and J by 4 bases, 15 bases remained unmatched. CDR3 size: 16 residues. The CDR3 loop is CASGERTGWGIETQYF. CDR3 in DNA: TGCGCCAGCGGCGAAAGGACAGGGTGGGGTATAGAGACCCAGTACTTC.

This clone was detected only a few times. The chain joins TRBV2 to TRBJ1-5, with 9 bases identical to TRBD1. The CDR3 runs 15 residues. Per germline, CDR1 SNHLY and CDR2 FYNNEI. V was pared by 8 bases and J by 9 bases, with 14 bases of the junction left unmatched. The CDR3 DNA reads TGTGCCAGCGGCCGAGCTGGGACAGGGAATACGCCCCAGCATTTT. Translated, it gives CASGRAGTGNTPQHF.

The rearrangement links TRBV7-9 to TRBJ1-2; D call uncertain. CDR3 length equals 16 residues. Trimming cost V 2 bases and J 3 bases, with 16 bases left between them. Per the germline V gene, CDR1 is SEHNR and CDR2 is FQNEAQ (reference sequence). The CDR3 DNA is TGTGCCAGCAGCTTATGGTTAGGAAATCCGGACTATGGCTACACCTTC. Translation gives CASSLWLGNPDYGYTF. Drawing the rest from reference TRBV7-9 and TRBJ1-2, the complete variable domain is DTGVSQNPRHKITKRGQNVTFRCDPISEHNRLYWYRQTLGQGPEFLTYFQNEAQLEKSRLLSDRFSAERPKGSFSTLEIQRTEQGDSAMYLCASSLWLGNPDYGYTFGSGTRLTVV.

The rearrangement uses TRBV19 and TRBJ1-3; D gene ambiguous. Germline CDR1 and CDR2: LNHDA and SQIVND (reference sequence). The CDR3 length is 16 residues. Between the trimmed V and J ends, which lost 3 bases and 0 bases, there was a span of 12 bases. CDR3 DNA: TGTGCCAGTAGTATGGGGAGGCAAAACTCTGGAAACACCATATATTTT. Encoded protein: CASSMGRQNSGNTIYF.

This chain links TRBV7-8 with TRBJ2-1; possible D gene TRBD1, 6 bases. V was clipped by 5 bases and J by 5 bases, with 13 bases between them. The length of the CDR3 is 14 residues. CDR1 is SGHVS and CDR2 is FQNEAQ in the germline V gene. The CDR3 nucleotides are TGTGCCAGCAGCCTAAGGACAGTAAACAATGAGCAGTTCTTC. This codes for CASSLRTVNNEQFF.

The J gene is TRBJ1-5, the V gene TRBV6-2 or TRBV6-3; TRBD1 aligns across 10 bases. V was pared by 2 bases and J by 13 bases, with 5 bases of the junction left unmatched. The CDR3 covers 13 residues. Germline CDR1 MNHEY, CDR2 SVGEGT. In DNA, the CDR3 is TGTGCCAGCAGTTACGAGGGGACAGGGGTTCAGCATTTT. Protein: CASSYEGTGVQHF.

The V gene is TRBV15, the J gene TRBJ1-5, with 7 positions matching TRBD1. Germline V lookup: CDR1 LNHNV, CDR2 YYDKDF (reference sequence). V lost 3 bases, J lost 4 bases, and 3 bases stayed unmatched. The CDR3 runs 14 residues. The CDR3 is CATSSPGQNQPQHF. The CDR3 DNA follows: TGTGCCACCAGCAGCCCGGGACAGAATCAGCCCCAGCATTTT.

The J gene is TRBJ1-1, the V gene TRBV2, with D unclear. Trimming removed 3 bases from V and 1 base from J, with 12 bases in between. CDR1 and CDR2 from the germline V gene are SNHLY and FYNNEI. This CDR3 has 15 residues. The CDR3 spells CASSELGQQNTEAFF. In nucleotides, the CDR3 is TGTGCCAGCAGTGAGCTCGGCCAGCAGAACACTGAAGCTTTCTTT.

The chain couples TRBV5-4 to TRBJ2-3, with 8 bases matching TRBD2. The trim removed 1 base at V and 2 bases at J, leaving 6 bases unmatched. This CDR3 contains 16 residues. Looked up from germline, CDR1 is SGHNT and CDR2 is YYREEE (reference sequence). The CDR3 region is CASSLLGGGPTDTQYF. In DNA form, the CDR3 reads TGTGCCAGCAGCTTGCTCGGGGGGGGCCCCACAGATACGCAGTATTTT.

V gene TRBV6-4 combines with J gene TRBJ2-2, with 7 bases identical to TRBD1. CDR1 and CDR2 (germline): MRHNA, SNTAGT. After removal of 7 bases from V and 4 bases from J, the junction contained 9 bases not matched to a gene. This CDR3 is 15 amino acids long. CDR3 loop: CASKSTGAPTGELFF. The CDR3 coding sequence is TGTGCCAGCAAGTCAACAGGGGCCCCCACCGGGGAGCTGTTTTTT.

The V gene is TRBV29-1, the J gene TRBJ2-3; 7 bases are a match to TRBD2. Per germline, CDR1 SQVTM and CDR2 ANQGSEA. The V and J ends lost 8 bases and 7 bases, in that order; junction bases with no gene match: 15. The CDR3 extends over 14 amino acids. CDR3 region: CSTSLGGEGNTQYF. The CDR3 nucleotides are TGCAGCACCTCCCTGGGGGGGGAAGGAAATACGCAGTATTTT.

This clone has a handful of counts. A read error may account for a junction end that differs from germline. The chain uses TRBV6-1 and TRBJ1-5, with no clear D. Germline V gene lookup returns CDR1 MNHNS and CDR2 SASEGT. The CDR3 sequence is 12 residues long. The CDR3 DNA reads TGTGCCAGCAGCGAAGATTATCAGCCCCAGCATTTT. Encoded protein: CASSEDYQPQHF.

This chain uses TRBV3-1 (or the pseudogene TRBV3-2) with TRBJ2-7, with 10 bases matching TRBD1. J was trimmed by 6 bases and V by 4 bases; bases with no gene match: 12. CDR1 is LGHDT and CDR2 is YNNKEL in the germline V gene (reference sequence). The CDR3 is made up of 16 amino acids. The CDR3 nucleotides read TGTGCCAGCAGCCCCACCCTGGGACAGGGGTGGGTCGAGCAGTACTTC. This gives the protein CASSPTLGQGWVEQYF.

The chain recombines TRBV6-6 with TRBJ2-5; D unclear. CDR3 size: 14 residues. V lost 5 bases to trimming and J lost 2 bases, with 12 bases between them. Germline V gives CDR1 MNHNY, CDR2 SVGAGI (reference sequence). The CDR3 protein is CASSHPVGQETQYF. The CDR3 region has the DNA TGTGCCAGCAGTCACCCGGTGGGGCAAGAGACCCAGTACTTC.

CDR3 nucleotides: TGTGCCAGCATGGGTAGTAGGGAATGGGAGACCCAGTACTTC. It translates to CASMGSREWETQYF. The chain uses TRBV6-5 and TRBJ2-5; D gene uncertain. Germline V gene lookup returns CDR1 MNHEY and CDR2 SVGAGI. The CDR3 is 14 residues long. The V end was cut by 7 bases, the J end by 5 bases, with 17 bases between.

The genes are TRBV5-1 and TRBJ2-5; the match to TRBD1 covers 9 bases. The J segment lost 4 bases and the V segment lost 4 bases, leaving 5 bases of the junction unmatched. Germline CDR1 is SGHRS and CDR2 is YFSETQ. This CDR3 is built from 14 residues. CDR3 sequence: CASSPGQGLETQYF. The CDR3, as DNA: TGCGCCAGCAGCCCTGGACAGGGGCTAGAGACCCAGTACTTC.

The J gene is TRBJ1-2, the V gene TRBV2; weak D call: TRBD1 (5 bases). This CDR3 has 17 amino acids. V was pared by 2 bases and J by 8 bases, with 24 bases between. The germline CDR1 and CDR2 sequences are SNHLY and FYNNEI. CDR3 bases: TGTGCCAGCAGTGAAAATCCGGGACTCACAAGTGTAATGGGCTACACCTTC. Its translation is CASSENPGLTSVMGYTF.